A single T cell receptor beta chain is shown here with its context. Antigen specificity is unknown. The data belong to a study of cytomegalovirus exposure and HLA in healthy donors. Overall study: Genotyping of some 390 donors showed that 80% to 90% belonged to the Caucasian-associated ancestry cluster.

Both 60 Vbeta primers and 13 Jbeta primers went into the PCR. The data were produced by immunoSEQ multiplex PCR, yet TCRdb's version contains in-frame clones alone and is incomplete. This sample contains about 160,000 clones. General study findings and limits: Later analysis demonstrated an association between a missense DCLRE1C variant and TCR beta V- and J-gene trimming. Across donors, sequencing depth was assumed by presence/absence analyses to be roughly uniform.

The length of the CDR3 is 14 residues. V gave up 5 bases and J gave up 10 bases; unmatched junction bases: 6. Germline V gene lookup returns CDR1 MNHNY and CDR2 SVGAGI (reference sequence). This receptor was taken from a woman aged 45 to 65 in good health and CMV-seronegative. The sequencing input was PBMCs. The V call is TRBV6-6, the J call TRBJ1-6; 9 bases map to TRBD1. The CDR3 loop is CASSRDRVGSPLHF. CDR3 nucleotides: TGTGCCAGCAGTCGGGACAGGGTAGGCTCACCCCTCCACTTT.